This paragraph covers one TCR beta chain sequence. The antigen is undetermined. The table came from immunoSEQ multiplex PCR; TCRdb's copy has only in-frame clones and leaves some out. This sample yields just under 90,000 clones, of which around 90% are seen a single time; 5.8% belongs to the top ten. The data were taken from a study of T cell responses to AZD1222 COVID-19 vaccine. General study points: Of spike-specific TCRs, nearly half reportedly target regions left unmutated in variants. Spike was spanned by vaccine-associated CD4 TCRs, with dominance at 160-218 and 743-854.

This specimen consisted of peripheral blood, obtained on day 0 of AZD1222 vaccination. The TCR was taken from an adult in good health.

CDR3 nucleotides: TGTGCCAGCAGTCCTGGTTTGGGGGGACCCGAAAAACTGTTTTTT. As protein: CASSPGLGGPEKLFF. This sequence joins TRBV5-4 and TRBJ1-4; D possibly corresponds to TRBD1 (5 bases). Trimming stripped 5 bases from V and 8 bases from J, with 19 bases between. Germline-derived CDR1 and CDR2 are SGHNT and YYREEE (reference sequence). CDR3 length equals 15 residues.